A single sample is the source of the 7 T cell receptor beta chains below, sequenced in a study of blood T cell repertoires in COVID-19. Sequencing was performed with immunoSEQ multiplex PCR; in TCRdb, only in-frame clones are kept and a portion is missing. The repertoire includes over 90,000 clones, around four fifths of them detected once, and 9.5% to 10% sits in the top ten. Sequencing was done on a sample of peripheral blood. The source of these receptors is a man aged 40-49 years with active or convalescent COVID-19.

The V gene is TRBV10-3, the J gene TRBJ1-2; 8 bases align to TRBD1. V dropped 6 bases and J dropped 5; count of bases not matched to a gene: 8. CDR3 size: 14 residues. Looked up from germline, CDR1 is ENHRY and CDR2 is SYGVKD. The CDR3 region has the DNA TGTGCCATCAGCAAACAGGGGGATGGGTATGGCTACACCTTC. Translated, it gives CAISKQGDGYGYTF.

The rearrangement uses TRBV6-5 and TRBJ2-3; TRBD2 agrees at 9 bases. The V gene end was trimmed by 0 bases and the J gene end by 4 bases; junction bases not matched to a gene: 2. Germline V gene data show CDR1 as MNHEY and CDR2 as SVGAGI. CDR3 length: 15 residues. In nucleotides, the CDR3 is TGTGCCAGCAGTTACTCGGGCGGGGGGGCAGATACGCAGTATTTT. It translates to CASSYSGGGADTQYF.

With regard to this clone: At one boundary the junction diverges from the germline segment, which might be a read error. J is TRBJ1-2 and V is TRBV5-5; 8 bases fit TRBD1. CDR1 and CDR2 (germline): SGHKS, YYEKEE (reference sequence). This CDR3 has 15 residues. Written as DNA, the CDR3 is TGTGCCAGCAGTTTGGAGCTCAGGGGGCTGTATGGCTACACCTTC. Translated: CASSLELRGLYGYTF.

The V call is TRBV20-1, the J call TRBJ1-1; no clear D gene. Germline CDR1 reads DFQATT; CDR2 reads SNEGSKA (reference sequence). V was shortened by 5 bases and J by 5 bases, with 9 bases between the two germline ends. CDR3 length: 11 residues. CDR3 in DNA: TGCAGTGCTGCCCGCGGGACTGAAGCTTTCTTT. It encodes CSAARGTEAFF.

This chain joins TRBV5-5 and TRBJ2-2; 9 nucleotides align to TRBD1. V dropped 4 bases and J dropped 6; count of bases not matched to a gene: 10. The CDR3 spans 16 residues. Germline-derived CDR1 and CDR2 are SGHKS and YYEKEE (reference sequence). The CDR3 reads CASSPDRGIYSGELFF. The DNA of the CDR3 is TGTGCCAGCAGCCCTGACAGGGGGATTTACTCCGGGGAGCTGTTTTTT.

The chain has TRBV9 and TRBJ2-3; the match to TRBD2 covers 10 bases. Germline V CDR1 and CDR2: SGDLS, YYNGEE. The length of the CDR3 is 16 residues. With 1 base clipped from V and 4 bases from J, the junction kept 6 bases outside the gene matches. CDR3 nucleotide sequence: TGTGCCAGCAGCGTACGAAGCGGGGGGGCACCAGATACGCAGTATTTT. This encodes CASSVRSGGAPDTQYF.

The chain couples TRBV5-1 to TRBJ1-2; TRBD1 matches 8 bases. CDR1 and CDR2 (germline): SGHRS, YFSETQ. CDR3 length: 13 amino acids. With 2 bases clipped from V and 5 bases from J, the junction kept 2 bases outside the gene matches. The CDR3 region has the DNA TGCGCCAGCAGCTTCGACAGGGGATATGGCTACACCTTC. Translating it yields CASSFDRGYGYTF.